These 19 T cell receptor beta chains originate from one sample sequenced in a study of T cells after yellow fever vaccination. TCRdb recomputed calls from the 5' RACE reads with MiXCR, one row per CDR3 protein. The sample yields 46,000 or so distinct CDR3 sequences, about 6.3% seen once. This material consisted of PBMCs, either bulk or a sorted T-cell subset (CD4+, CD8+, memory, or dextramer-sorted; not recorded which), taken 45 days after the yellow fever booster vaccination. The receptors were sampled from a young man who received the YFV17D yellow fever vaccine.

The J gene is TRBJ2-3, the V gene TRBV12-3 or TRBV12-4, with D uncertain. CDR3 size: 13 residues. Trimming stripped 5 bases from V and 3 bases from J, with 9 bases between. DNA for the CDR3: TGTGCCAGCAGTCTCCCGGATACAGATACGCAGTATTTT. This translates into CASSLPDTDTQYF.

Comment on this clonotype: One base away lies a much larger clone, so this may be a sequencing read error. The genes are TRBV5-1 and TRBJ2-3; 10 bases line up with TRBD2. The ends lost 4 bases at V and 2 bases at J; junction bases unmatched: 10. CDR3 length equals 17 residues. CDR1 is SGHRS, CDR2 YFSETQ, per germline. CDR3 bases: TGCGCCAGCAGCCCGATAGCGGGAGGCCGAACCACAGATACGCAGTATTTT. It translates to CASSPIAGGRTTDTQYF.

This clonotype occurred many times. The genes are TRBV7-2 and TRBJ2-3; the D call may be TRBD1 or TRBD2 (5 bases each). Trimming took 5 bases from V and 5 from J, leaving 11 bases between them. Germline V gives CDR1 SGHTA, CDR2 FQGNSA. The CDR3 has 13 amino acids. The CDR3 region is CASSARAGDTQYF. CDR3 sequence (DNA): TGTGCCAGCAGCGCCAGGGCGGGAGATACGCAGTATTTT.

This clonotype was counted at least ten times. DNA for the CDR3: TGCAGTGCGGGACTAGCGGGAGGCAATGAGCAGTTCTTC. Amino acid sequence: CSAGLAGGNEQFF. V gene TRBV20-1 combines with J gene TRBJ2-1; TRBD2 agrees at 15 bases. CDR3 length: 13 residues. Germline trimming cut 6 bases from V and 6 bases from J; bases unmatched to any gene: 0. Germline lookup yields CDR1 DFQATT and CDR2 SNEGSKA (reference sequence).

This clonotype was recorded many times. One junction end disagrees with the germline gene, perhaps due to a read error. This CDR3 reads CASSGNGLAF. As DNA, the CDR3 is TGTGCCAGCAGTGGAAACGGGCTAGCCTTC. V and J are TRBV12-3 or TRBV12-4 and TRBJ2-4; possible D gene TRBD2, 5 bases. CDR3 length: 10 amino acids.

About this clonotype itself: This may arise from a read error, as a much more abundant clone is one base away. The chain uses TRBV5-1 and TRBJ2-7; no definite D call. The CDR3 sequence is 14 residues long. The germline V and J ends were trimmed by 3 bases and 4 bases, with 14 bases remaining between them. CDR1 is SGHRS and CDR2 is YFSETQ in the germline V gene. The CDR3 loop is CASSSQWARYEQYF. The CDR3 coding sequence is TGCGCCAGCAGCTCACAGTGGGCGCGATACGAGCAGTACTTC.

This clonotype was seen more than once but under ten times. The chain couples TRBV5-4 to TRBJ2-2; 11 bases match TRBD2. The CDR3 consists of 16 residues. Germline values: CDR1 SGHNT, CDR2 YYREEE (reference sequence). The trim removed 3 bases at V and 2 bases at J, leaving 3 bases unmatched. CDR3 sequence: CASSSSGRSNTGELFF. The CDR3 DNA follows: TGTGCCAGCAGCTCTAGCGGGAGGTCCAACACCGGGGAGCTGTTTTTT.

This clonotype came up many times. The V call is TRBV2, the J call TRBJ2-3; possibly TRBD1 for D (6 bases). Trimming removed 6 bases at V and 2 bases at J, with 15 bases between. The CDR3 loop spans 15 amino acids. Germline CDR1 and CDR2: SNHLY and FYNNEI. The CDR3 loop reads CASSPVGHFTDTQYF. The CDR3 DNA follows: TGTGCCAGCAGCCCTGTGGGACACTTCACAGATACGCAGTATTTT.

This clonotype was found many times. This chain connects TRBV18 to TRBJ2-7; D is possibly TRBD1 or TRBD2 (5 bases each). The CDR3 consists of 15 residues. CDR1 is KGHSH and CDR2 is LQKENI in the germline V gene. With 0 bases removed from V and 2 bases from J, the gap between germline ends came to 11 bases. CDR3 sequence (DNA): TGTGCCAGCTCACCACCCGGGACGGAAGCCTACGAGCAGTACTTC. Translating it yields CASSPPGTEAYEQYF.

There are a few counts of this clonotype. This chain joins TRBV6-4 and TRBJ2-2; 7 bases align to TRBD2. Germline CDR1 reads MRHNA; CDR2 reads SNTAGT. Unmatched junction bases numbered 4, after V lost 3 bases and J lost 3 bases. The CDR3 spans 15 residues. CDR3 bases: TGTGCCAGCAGTGAATTAGCGGGCCACACCGGGGAGCTGTTTTTT. It encodes CASSELAGHTGELFF.

This clonotype was found a few times. The gene calls are TRBV6-1 and TRBJ2-2, with 7 nucleotides matching TRBD2. CDR1 is MNHNS and CDR2 is SASEGT in the germline V gene. CDR3 length equals 18 residues. J was trimmed by 6 bases and V by 5 bases; bases with no gene match: 18. CDR3 sequence (DNA): TGTGCCAGCAGTAAATTGGGACTAAGGAGGGGAGCCGCCGGGGAGCTGTTTTTT. Translating gives CASSKLGLRRGAAGELFF.

The chain links TRBV20-1 to TRBJ2-1; D is perhaps TRBD2 (6 bases). The CDR3 runs to 14 residues. Looked up from germline, CDR1 is DFQATT and CDR2 is SNEGSKA (reference sequence). Trimming took 3 bases from V and 9 from J, leaving 18 bases between them. The CDR3 DNA is TGCAGTGCTAGTGTCCAATTTTTCGGGGGTGAGCAGTTCTTC. The encoded protein is CSASVQFFGGEQFF.

The chain couples TRBV15 to TRBJ2-6; 7 nucleotides align to TRBD1. The CDR3 length is 17 residues. Germline CDR1 reads LNHNV; CDR2 reads YYDKDF (reference sequence). J lost 2 bases, V lost 3 bases, and 7 bases had no gene match. In DNA, the CDR3 is TGTGCCACCAGCAGCTTAAACACAGGGGCTGGGGCCAACGTCCTGACTTTC. It encodes CATSSLNTGAGANVLTF.

This clonotype was seen at least ten times. The CDR3 protein is CSARGGIREQYF. The CDR3 DNA reads as TGCAGTGCTAGAGGAGGGATCCGCGAGCAGTACTTC. The chain couples TRBV20-1 to TRBJ2-7; D might be TRBD2 (5 bases). Germline lookup yields CDR1 DFQATT and CDR2 SNEGSKA (reference sequence). The CDR3 covers 12 residues. V gave up 1 base and J gave up 6 bases, with 10 bases separating them.

This chain uses TRBV7-2 with TRBJ2-7, with D unresolved. Per the germline V gene, CDR1 is SGHTA and CDR2 is FQGNSA. V shed 2 bases and J shed 0 bases, with 14 bases lying between them. This CDR3 has 16 residues. CDR3: CASSLMATSSSYEQYF. The CDR3 DNA follows: TGTGCCAGCAGCTTAATGGCCACTTCCAGCTCCTACGAGCAGTACTTC.

The chain employs TRBV10-3 and TRBJ1-1, with D maybe TRBD1 (5 bases). Trimming took 4 bases from V and 0 from J, leaving 9 bases between them. Germline V gene lookup returns CDR1 ENHRY and CDR2 SYGVKD. The CDR3 totals 14 residues. The CDR3, as DNA: TGTGCCATCAGTGCGGGGGTCATGAACACTGAAGCTTTCTTT. Residues: CAISAGVMNTEAFF.

Here the CDR3 reads CASRSGIEQFF. The CDR3 nucleotides read TGTGCCAGCAGGTCAGGGATTGAGCAGTTCTTC. This chain links TRBV27 with TRBJ2-1; D possibly corresponds to TRBD1 (5 bases). From germline, CDR1 is MNHEY and CDR2 SMNVEV (reference sequence). The length of the CDR3 is 11 residues. V lost 6 bases to trimming and J lost 9 bases, with 9 bases between them.

This clonotype was seen a handful of times. This sequence joins TRBV6-2 or TRBV6-3 and TRBJ2-7; D may be TRBD2 (5 bases). The length of the CDR3 is 13 residues. Germline CDR1 reads MNHEY; CDR2 reads SVGEGT. V gave up 8 bases and J gave up 2 bases, with 13 bases separating them. The CDR3 protein is CASGRTPAYEQYF. DNA of the CDR3: TGTGCCAGCGGGAGAACACCTGCCTACGAGCAGTACTTC.

The chain links TRBV7-8 to TRBJ2-3; 11 bases map to TRBD2. The CDR3 length is 16 residues. Trimming took 2 bases from V and 5 from J; bases not matched to a gene: 6. CDR1 and CDR2 (germline): SGHVS, FQNEAQ. The CDR3 bases are TGTGCCAGCAGCTTATATCCGACTAGCGGGATAGATACGCAGTATTTT. Amino acid sequence: CASSLYPTSGIDTQYF.